Listed below are T cell receptor beta chains from one sample, sequenced in a study of neurological immune-mediated disorders. In TCRdb, the 5' RACE reads were re-called with MiXCR into one record per CDR3 protein. There are 36,000 or so distinct CDR3 sequences in the sample; about 9.4% occur only once, and roughly 7.1% lies in the top ten. The sequenced sample was PBMCs. The receptor source for this set is a woman aged 25 to 39 with HTLV-1-associated myelopathy (HAM/TSP). Each CDR3 is given with its conserved first and last residue. Fields, in order: clone size, J gene, D gene, V gene, CDR3 DNA, CDR3 protein. The D gene is left open where the match is weak. Rows may omit the clone size; those that give it use once, few, many or a size class.

many,TRBJ2-7,NA,TRBV20-1,TGCAGTGCTTCAGGGGAAGGGTTGGGCGAGCAGTACTTC,CSASGEGLGEQYF
many,TRBJ2-1,TRBD2,TRBV6-5,TGTGCCAGCACCCGGACTAGATCCGGCGATGAGCAGTTCTTC,CASTRTRSGDEQFF
many,TRBJ1-1,NA,TRBV7-9,TGTGCCAGCAGCTCCGGAGACGACGGCACGGAGGCTTTCTTT,CASSSGDDGTEAFF
many,TRBJ2-3,NA,TRBV11-3,TGTGCCAGCAGCTTAGCGTGGGGACGGGGCACAGATACGCAGTATTTT,CASSLAWGRGTDTQYF
many,TRBJ2-1,TRBD1,TRBV20-1,TGCAGTGCCCTCCGGGACAGGGTGAACAATGAGCAGTTCTTC,CSALRDRVNNEQFF
medium-sized,TRBJ2-1,NA,TRBV5-6,TGTGCCAGCAGCTTGGAAATACAGACACGCTCCTACAATGAGCAGTTCTTC,CASSLEIQTRSYNEQFF
many,TRBJ2-1,NA,TRBV12-3/TRBV12-4,TGTGCCAGCAGTTTTGTCCCCAATGAGCAGTTCTTC,CASSFVPNEQFF
many,TRBJ2-7,TRBD2,TRBV20-1,TGCAGTGCTAGAGCCCCTAGCGGGGTCTACGAGCAGTACTTC,CSARAPSGVYEQYF
NA,TRBJ2-7,NA,TRBV7-6,TGTGCCAGCAGCCCAGACAGGGCGGGGGGAGGCTACAAGCAGTACTTC,CASSPDRAGGGYKQYF
many,TRBJ2-7,TRBD1,TRBV5-1,TGCGCCAGCAGCTTGGGAGGACAGGTAACTTCCGGGGAGCAGTACTTC,CASSLGGQVTSGEQYF
many,TRBJ2-1,TRBD2,TRBV5-1,TGCGCCAGCAGCCCCCGGGGGGGCCAGGACACTGAGCAGTTCTTC,CASSPRGGQDTEQFF
NA,TRBJ2-3,TRBD2,TRBV4-1,TGCGCCAGCAGCGATCACGGACTACTACTAGCGGGACCAGATACGCAGTATTTT,CASSDHGLLLAGPDTQYF
many,TRBJ2-5,NA,TRBV7-9,TGTGCCAGCAGCTTAGGGAGGTTGGAGACCCAGTACTTC,CASSLGRLETQYF
NA,TRBJ2-7,NA,TRBV30,TGTGCCTGGAGTGCCCTGACAGTCCGTCTAAACGAGCAGTACTTC,CAWSALTVRLNEQYF
many,TRBJ1-2,NA,TRBV5-5,TGTGCCAGCAGCTATGCGCCTCCCCAGGGTGGAGGTGGCTACACCTTC,CASSYAPPQGGGGYTF
many,TRBJ1-3,NA,TRBV7-9,TGTGCCAGCAGCTTAGACCATCCAGGGAGGAACACCATATATTTT,CASSLDHPGRNTIYF
many,TRBJ1-2,NA,TRBV29-1,TGCAGCGTTAGTGACGATAACGGCTACACCTTC,CSVSDDNGYTF
NA,TRBJ2-1,NA,TRBV20-1,TGCAGTGCTGGAAAGGGGGTTCGCAATGAGCAGTTCTTC,CSAGKGVRNEQFF
many,TRBJ2-5,TRBD1,TRBV5-6,TGTGCCAGCAGCGAGACAGGGGGGAAAGAGACCCAGTACTTC,CASSETGGKETQYF
many,TRBJ1-2,NA,TRBV6-1,TGTGCCAGCAGTCCAAGTGGGGAGCTACGCACCTTC,CASSPSGELRTF
many,TRBJ1-3,TRBD1,TRBV5-1,TGCGCCAGCAGCTTGGAGAGCAGGGGGCGTTCTGGAAACACCATATATTTT,CASSLESRGRSGNTIYF
many,TRBJ2-3,NA,TRBV5-1,TGCGCCAGCAGCTTGGATGCGCAAATCACAGATACGCAGTATTTT,CASSLDAQITDTQYF